This TCR beta chain was captured in a study of control samples from healthy donors and cancer patients. Germline trimming cut 4 bases from V and 7 bases from J; bases unmatched to any gene: 11. The CDR3 sequence is 16 residues long. CDR1 and CDR2 from the germline V gene are SGHKS and YYEKEE (reference sequence). Sequencing was performed with immunoSEQ multiplex PCR; in TCRdb, only in-frame clones are kept and a portion is missing. The sample includes 90,000 or so clones, about 81% of them seen just once. The source is a man aged 65 to 79 with lung cancer. The gene calls are TRBV5-5 and TRBJ1-6; 7 nucleotides agree with TRBD1. Sequenced sample: PBMCs. The DNA for the CDR3 is TGTGCCAGCAGCCAGGGGTTAACAGGGGAGAATTCACCCCTCCACTTT. It specifies CASSQGLTGENSPLHF.